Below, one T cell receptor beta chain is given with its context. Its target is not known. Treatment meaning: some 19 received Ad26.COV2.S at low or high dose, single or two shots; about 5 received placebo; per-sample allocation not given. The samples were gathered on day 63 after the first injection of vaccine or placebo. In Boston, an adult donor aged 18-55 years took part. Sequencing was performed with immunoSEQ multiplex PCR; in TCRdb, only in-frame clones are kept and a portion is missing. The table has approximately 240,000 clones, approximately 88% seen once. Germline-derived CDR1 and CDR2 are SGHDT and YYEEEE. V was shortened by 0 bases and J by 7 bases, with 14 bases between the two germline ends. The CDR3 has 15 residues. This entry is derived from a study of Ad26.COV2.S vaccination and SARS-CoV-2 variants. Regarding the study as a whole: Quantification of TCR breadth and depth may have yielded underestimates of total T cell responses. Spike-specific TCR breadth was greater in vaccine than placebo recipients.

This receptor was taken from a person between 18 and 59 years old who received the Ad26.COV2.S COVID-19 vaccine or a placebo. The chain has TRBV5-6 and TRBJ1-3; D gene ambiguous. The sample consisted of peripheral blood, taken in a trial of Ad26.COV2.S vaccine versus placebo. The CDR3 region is CASSLAANSWNTIYF. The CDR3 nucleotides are TGTGCCAGCAGCTTGGCCGCTAACTCATGGAACACCATATATTTT.